These T cell receptor beta chains were read from a single sample in a study of blood T cells in healthy people across ages. One entry per CDR3 protein results from TCRdb running MiXCR on the 5' RACE reads. Of about 780,000 distinct CDR3 sequences listed, approximately 65% are singletons. Input material: blood. Receptor source: a man younger than 40 in good health. Both conserved end residues are part of each CDR3. The D gene is left open where the match is weak. The size field is filled for only some rows; it gives once, few, many or a size class.

d_gene	abundance	v_gene	j_gene	CDR3aa	CDR3nt
-	-	TRBV6-2/TRBV6-3	TRBJ2-7	CASRSGTGYNEQYF	TGTGCCAGCAGATCCGGGACCGGGTACAACGAGCAGTACTTC
-	few	TRBV20-1	TRBJ2-1	CSARDARASYNEQFF	TGCAGTGCTAGAGATGCGCGGGCGTCCTACAATGAGCAGTTCTTC
-	-	TRBV28	TRBJ1-2	CASSGSLGGRTVNGYTF	TGTGCCAGCAGCGGTTCGTTGGGGGGGCGGACGGTAAATGGCTACACCTTC
-	few	TRBV6-2/TRBV6-3	TRBJ2-7	CASSYYTYEQYF	TGTGCCAGCAGTTACTACACTTACGAGCAGTACTTC
TRBD1	few	TRBV15	TRBJ2-7	CATSGTQGATYEQYF	TGTGCCACCAGCGGAACACAGGGGGCCACCTACGAGCAGTACTTC
-	-	TRBV7-3	TRBJ1-1	CASSSTSGRVTEAFF	TGTGCCAGCAGCTCCACTTCGGGTAGAGTAACTGAAGCTTTCTTT
TRBD1	few	TRBV7-2	TRBJ1-5	CASSQGQAGGNQPQHF	TGTGCCAGCAGCCAAGGACAGGCTGGTGGCAATCAGCCCCAGCATTTT
-	-	TRBV24-1	TRBJ2-1	CATSDPQSLSYNEQFF	TGTGCCACCAGTGACCCCCAGAGTCTTTCCTACAATGAGCAGTTCTTC
-	-	TRBV6-5	TRBJ2-7	CASSYPGRYYEQYF	TGTGCCAGCAGTTACCCGGGACGGTACTACGAGCAGTACTTC
-	-	TRBV6-2/TRBV6-3	TRBJ2-4	CASSSRGEGRKEQYF	TGTGCCAGCAGCTCGAGGGGAGAGGGAAGAAAGGAGCAGTACTTC
-	once	TRBV7-2	TRBJ2-5	CASSISGPYQETQYF	TGTGCCAGCAGCATTTCCGGGCCTTACCAAGAGACCCAGTACTTC
TRBD2	-	TRBV7-2	TRBJ2-5	CAITSGGETQYF	TGTGCCATCACTTCGGGGGGGGAGACCCAGTACTTC
TRBD1	few	TRBV29-1	TRBJ2-7	CSVEGTGAYEQYF	TGCAGCGTTGAAGGGACAGGGGCCTACGAGCAGTACTTC
-	-	TRBV5-6	TRBJ2-7	CASSKRGSHEQYF	TGTGCCAGCAGCAAGAGGGGCAGCCACGAGCAGTACTTC
-	-	TRBV10-3	TRBJ2-6	CAIRSAGTLSGANVLTF	TGTGCCATCAGATCCGCCGGGACCCTCTCTGGGGCCAACGTCCTGACTTTC
TRBD1	-	TRBV27	TRBJ2-6	CASGLTGGAGADVLTF	TGTGCCAGCGGACTGACAGGGGGCGCTGGGGCCGACGTCCTGACTTTC
-	-	TRBV3-1	TRBJ1-1	CASSQDELTEAFF	TGTGCCAGCAGCCAAGATGAGTTAACTGAAGCTTTCTTT
-	few	TRBV2	TRBJ2-5	CASSGSGITQETQYF	TGTGCCAGCAGTGGGAGTGGAATTACCCAAGAGACCCAGTACTTC
TRBD1	-	TRBV5-1	TRBJ1-2	CASRSGTAKHYGYTF	TGCGCCAGCAGGTCCGGGACAGCCAAGCACTATGGCTACACCTTC
-	many	TRBV4-3	TRBJ1-6	CASSQGTVNSPLHF	TGCGCCAGCAGCCAAGGGACAGTCAATTCACCCCTCCACTTT
TRBD1	-	TRBV5-1	TRBJ2-3	CASCTGQSLSDTQYF	TGCGCCAGCTGTACGGGACAGTCTCTCTCCGATACGCAGTATTTT
TRBD1	-	TRBV28	TRBJ1-5	CASSSGTGFNQPQHF	TGTGCCAGCAGTTCCGGGACAGGGTTCAATCAGCCCCAGCATTTT
TRBD1	-	TRBV4-2	TRBJ2-7	CASSQDGQAAYEQYF	TGTGCCAGCAGCCAAGATGGACAGGCTGCCTACGAGCAGTACTTC
-	-	TRBV10-3	TRBJ2-5	CAISESRGLSYNEQYF	TGTGCCATCAGTGAGTCGAGGGGCCTCTCCTACAATGAGCAGTACTTC
-	-	TRBV6-5	TRBJ2-7	CASSRDGGKAAYEQYF	TGTGCCAGCAGTCGAGATGGGGGAAAGGCGGCCTACGAGCAGTACTTC
TRBD2	once	TRBV18	TRBJ2-3	CASSTLAGHTDTQYF	TGTGCCAGCTCAACACTAGCGGGGCACACAGATACGCAGTATTTT
-	-	TRBV29-1	TRBJ2-5	CSVSTSRETQYF	TGCAGCGTTTCAACCTCGAGGGAGACCCAGTACTTC
TRBD1	-	TRBV5-5	TRBJ2-5	CASSLYYRGLGETQYF	TGTGCCAGCAGCTTGTATTACAGGGGGCTAGGAGAGACCCAGTACTTC
-	-	TRBV29-1	TRBJ1-4	CSVVGASNEKLFF	TGCAGCGTGGTGGGGGCATCTAATGAAAAACTGTTTTTT
TRBD1	few	TRBV20-1	TRBJ2-7	CSATAGTGLLEQYF	TGCAGTGCTACAGCCGGGACAGGGCTCCTCGAGCAGTACTTC